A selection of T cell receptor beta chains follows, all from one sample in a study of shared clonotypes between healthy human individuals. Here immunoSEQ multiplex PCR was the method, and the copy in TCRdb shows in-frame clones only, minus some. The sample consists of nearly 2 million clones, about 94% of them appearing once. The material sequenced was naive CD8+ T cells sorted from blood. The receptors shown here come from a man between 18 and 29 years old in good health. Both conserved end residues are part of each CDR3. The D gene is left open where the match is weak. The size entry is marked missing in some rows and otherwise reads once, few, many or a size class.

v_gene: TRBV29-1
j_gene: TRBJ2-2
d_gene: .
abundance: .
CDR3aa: CSVELTGSLAGELFF
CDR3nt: TGCAGCGTTGAGTTGACAGGCTCCCTAGCCGGGGAGCTGTTTTTT

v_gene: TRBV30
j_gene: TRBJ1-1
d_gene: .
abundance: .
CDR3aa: CALGGENDLNTEAFF
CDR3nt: TGTGCGCTTGGGGGGGAAAACGATCTAAACACTGAAGCTTTCTTT

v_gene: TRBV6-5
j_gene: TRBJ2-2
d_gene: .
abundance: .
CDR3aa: CASSYYTAGELFF
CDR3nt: TGTGCCAGCAGTTACTACACCGCCGGGGAGCTGTTTTTT

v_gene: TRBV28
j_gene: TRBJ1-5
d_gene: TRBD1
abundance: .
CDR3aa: CASNLPSGTGRQPQHF
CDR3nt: TGTGCCAGCAACCTGCCATCGGGGACAGGGCGTCAGCCCCAGCATTTT

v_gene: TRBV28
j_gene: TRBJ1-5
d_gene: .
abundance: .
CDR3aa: CASSFGAGLSNQPQHF
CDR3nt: TGTGCCAGCAGTTTCGGGGCAGGGCTTAGCAATCAGCCCCAGCATTTT

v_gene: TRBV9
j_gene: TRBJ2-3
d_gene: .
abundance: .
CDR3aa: CASSATLGPRAQYF
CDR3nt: TGTGCCAGCAGCGCAACCCTGGGGCCGAGGGCGCAGTATTTT

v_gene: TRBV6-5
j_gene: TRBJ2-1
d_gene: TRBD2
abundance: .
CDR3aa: CASSVAGGNNEQFF
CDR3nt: TGTGCCAGCAGTGTAGCGGGGGGGAACAATGAGCAGTTCTTC

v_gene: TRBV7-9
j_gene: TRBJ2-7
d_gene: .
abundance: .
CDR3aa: CASSGLGPEYEQYF
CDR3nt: TGTGCCAGCAGCGGACTTGGACCTGAATACGAGCAGTACTTC

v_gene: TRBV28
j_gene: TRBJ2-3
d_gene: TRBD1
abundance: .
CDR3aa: CASSLTDRVTDTQYF
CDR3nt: TGTGCCAGCAGCCTCACCGACAGGGTCACAGATACGCAGTATTTT

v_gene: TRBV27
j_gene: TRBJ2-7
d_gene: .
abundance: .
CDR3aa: CASNTGSRTREQYF
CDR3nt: TGTGCCAGCAACACCGGGTCTCGGACCCGCGAGCAGTACTTC

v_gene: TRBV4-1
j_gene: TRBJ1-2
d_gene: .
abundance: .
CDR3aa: CASSQDRAMAETF
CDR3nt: TGCGCCAGCAGCCAAGACAGGGCTATGGCGGAAACCTTC

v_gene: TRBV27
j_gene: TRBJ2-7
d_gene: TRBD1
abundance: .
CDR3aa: CASSPRGQGVEQYF
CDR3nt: TGTGCCAGCAGCCCTAGGGGACAGGGTGTCGAGCAGTACTTC

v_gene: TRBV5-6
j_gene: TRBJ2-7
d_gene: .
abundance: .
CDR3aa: CASSFGGDEQYF
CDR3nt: TGTGCCAGCAGCTTCGGGGGCGACGAGCAGTACTTC

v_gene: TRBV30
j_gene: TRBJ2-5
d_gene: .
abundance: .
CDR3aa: CAWSVSETQYF
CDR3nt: TGTGCCTGGAGTGTCTCTGAGACCCAGTACTTC

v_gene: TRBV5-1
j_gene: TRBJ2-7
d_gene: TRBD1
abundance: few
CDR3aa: CASSSGQGAYEQYF
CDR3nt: TGCGCCAGCAGCTCAGGACAGGGGGCCTACGAGCAGTACTTC

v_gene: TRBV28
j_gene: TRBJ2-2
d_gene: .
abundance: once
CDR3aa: CASSLRGTGELFF
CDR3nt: TGTGCCAGCAGTCTCCGTGGGACCGGGGAGCTGTTTTTT

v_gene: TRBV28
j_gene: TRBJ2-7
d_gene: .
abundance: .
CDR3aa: CASSLYTSYEQYF
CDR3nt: TGTGCCAGCAGTCTATACACCTCCTACGAGCAGTACTTC

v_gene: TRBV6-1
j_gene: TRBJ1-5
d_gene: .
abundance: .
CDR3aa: CASSEWSSNQPQHF
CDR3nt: TGTGCCAGCAGTGAATGGTCTAGCAATCAGCCCCAGCATTTT

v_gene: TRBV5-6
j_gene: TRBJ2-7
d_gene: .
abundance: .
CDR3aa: CASSPDSNFYEQYF
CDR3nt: TGTGCCAGCAGCCCGGACAGTAACTTCTACGAGCAGTACTTC

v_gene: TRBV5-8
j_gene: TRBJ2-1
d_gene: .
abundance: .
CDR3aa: CASSDRTQTYNEQFF
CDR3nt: TGTGCCAGCAGCGATCGGACACAGACTTACAATGAGCAGTTCTTC

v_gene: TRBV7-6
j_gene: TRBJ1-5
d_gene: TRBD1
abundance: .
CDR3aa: CASTRTGDQPQHF
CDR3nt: TGTGCCAGCACTCGGACAGGGGATCAGCCCCAGCATTTT

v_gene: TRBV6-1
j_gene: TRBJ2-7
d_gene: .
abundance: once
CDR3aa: CASSEAWVGPHYEQYF
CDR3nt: TGTGCCAGCAGTGAAGCTTGGGTAGGTCCGCACTACGAGCAGTACTTC

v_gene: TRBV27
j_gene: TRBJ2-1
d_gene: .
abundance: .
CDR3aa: CASSSSGVGYNEQFF
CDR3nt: TGTGCCAGCAGTTCCTCGGGTGTGGGGTACAATGAGCAGTTCTTC